The rows below give T cell receptor beta chains drawn from one sample of a study of cytomegalovirus exposure and HLA in healthy donors. The repertoire was sequenced with immunoSEQ multiplex PCR; TCRdb's copy has only in-frame clones and lacks some. Seen here are some 130,000 clones, about two thirds observed once, and the top ten hold about 2.6%. Sequenced sample: PBMCs. The receptors were sampled from a human donor in good health. The CDR3 runs from the conserved cysteine through the conserved F or W. Not every row has a clone size; where given, it reads once, few, many or a size class.

abundance: NA
j_gene: TRBJ1-5
v_gene: TRBV7-2
CDR3aa: CASSLYGNQPQHF

abundance: NA
j_gene: TRBJ2-7
v_gene: TRBV27
CDR3aa: CASKRREASISYEQYF

abundance: NA
j_gene: TRBJ2-1
v_gene: TRBV20-1
CDR3aa: CSATFNEQFF

abundance: NA
j_gene: TRBJ2-5
v_gene: TRBV9
CDR3aa: CASSVAVGGGETQYF

abundance: NA
j_gene: TRBJ1-1
v_gene: TRBV5-1
CDR3aa: CASSLALDTEAFF

abundance: NA
j_gene: NA
v_gene: TRBV28
CDR3aa: CASTPRTGLYPYEQYF

abundance: NA
j_gene: TRBJ2-7
v_gene: TRBV2
CDR3aa: CASTRQITSYEQYF

abundance: NA
j_gene: TRBJ1-4
v_gene: TRBV6-1
CDR3aa: CAAARGSGNEKLFF

abundance: NA
j_gene: TRBJ2-5
v_gene: TRBV5-6
CDR3aa: CASSLGLSISRQETQYF

abundance: NA
j_gene: TRBJ1-1
v_gene: TRBV9
CDR3aa: CASNTGQMNTEAFF

abundance: NA
j_gene: TRBJ2-7
v_gene: TRBV7-9
CDR3aa: CASSQTSTYEQYF

abundance: few
j_gene: TRBJ2-7
v_gene: TRBV10-3
CDR3aa: CAISEPRDSSYEQYF

abundance: NA
j_gene: TRBJ2-3
v_gene: TRBV7-3
CDR3aa: CASSPRGAGVLTDTQYF

abundance: NA
j_gene: TRBJ1-1
v_gene: TRBV29-1
CDR3aa: CSVSRDGGGTEAFF

abundance: NA
j_gene: TRBJ2-2
v_gene: TRBV6-6
CDR3aa: CASSLRGLGTGELFF

abundance: NA
j_gene: TRBJ2-1
v_gene: TRBV6-6
CDR3aa: CASSFSSDEQFF

abundance: few
j_gene: TRBJ1-5
v_gene: TRBV5-8
CDR3aa: CASSRGGRGRQPQHF

abundance: NA
j_gene: TRBJ1-6
v_gene: TRBV5-4
CDR3aa: CASSVSYNSPLHF

abundance: few
j_gene: TRBJ1-1
v_gene: TRBV28
CDR3aa: CASSSPGGSFF

abundance: NA
j_gene: TRBJ2-1
v_gene: TRBV19
CDR3aa: CASSVGTSGANEQFF

abundance: NA
j_gene: TRBJ2-2
v_gene: TRBV5-5
CDR3aa: CASSLAGGATGELFF

abundance: NA
j_gene: TRBJ1-2
v_gene: TRBV19
CDR3aa: CASSMTDYGYTF

abundance: NA
j_gene: TRBJ2-3
v_gene: TRBV11-2
CDR3aa: CASSLGTAGGTDTQYF

abundance: NA
j_gene: TRBJ2-1
v_gene: TRBV30
CDR3aa: CAWSPISGRRDNEQFF

abundance: NA
j_gene: TRBJ2-2
v_gene: TRBV27
CDR3aa: CASSTRGSGGPQTGELFF

abundance: once
j_gene: TRBJ2-5
v_gene: TRBV5-6
CDR3aa: CASSQTQGAPETQYF

abundance: NA
j_gene: TRBJ1-6
v_gene: TRBV28
CDR3aa: CASSLSLRDANSPLHF

abundance: NA
j_gene: TRBJ2-4
v_gene: TRBV5-1
CDR3aa: CASSLTGTSTQNIQYF

abundance: NA
j_gene: TRBJ2-1
v_gene: TRBV11-2
CDR3aa: CASSYRPDREGRNEQFF

abundance: NA
j_gene: TRBJ1-5
v_gene: TRBV19
CDR3aa: CASSHRGGGQHF

abundance: NA
j_gene: TRBJ1-5
v_gene: TRBV12-2
CDR3aa: CASRSRTGARNSNQPQHF

abundance: NA
j_gene: TRBJ1-2
v_gene: TRBV4-2
CDR3aa: CASSQARQGGGYGYTF

abundance: NA
j_gene: TRBJ2-3
v_gene: TRBV19
CDR3aa: CASSMTGTITDTQYF

abundance: few
j_gene: TRBJ1-4
v_gene: TRBV7-2
CDR3aa: CASSSLQGAGEKLFF

abundance: NA
j_gene: TRBJ1-3
v_gene: TRBV7-8
CDR3aa: CASSLGSGSGNTIYF

abundance: NA
j_gene: TRBJ2-5
v_gene: TRBV30
CDR3aa: CAWSPGLALQETQYF

abundance: NA
j_gene: TRBJ1-2
v_gene: TRBV30
CDR3aa: CAWSGNSFGYTF

abundance: NA
j_gene: TRBJ2-1
v_gene: TRBV6-5
CDR3aa: CASSSNGQGNNEQFF

abundance: NA
j_gene: TRBJ2-1
v_gene: TRBV19
CDR3aa: CASIIPSGFPQDEQFF

abundance: NA
j_gene: TRBJ1-6
v_gene: TRBV27
CDR3aa: CASPGLGNSPLHF

abundance: NA
j_gene: TRBJ2-1
v_gene: TRBV5-4
CDR3aa: CASSYPLAGPYNEQFF

abundance: once
j_gene: TRBJ2-7
v_gene: TRBV14
CDR3aa: CASSQRQVGTYEQYF

abundance: NA
j_gene: TRBJ1-1
v_gene: TRBV7-2
CDR3aa: CASSYTAYTEAFF

abundance: NA
j_gene: TRBJ1-3
v_gene: TRBV10-3
CDR3aa: CAISQTGGTGNTIYF

abundance: NA
j_gene: TRBJ2-5
v_gene: TRBV19
CDR3aa: CASSTKTSGSETQYF

abundance: NA
j_gene: TRBJ2-3
v_gene: TRBV19
CDR3aa: CASSLTSGRTEYF